Listed here are 10 T cell receptor beta chains from one sample, sequenced in a study of OX40 agonist ivuxolimab in advanced cancers. Generated by immunoSEQ multiplex PCR, the TCRdb table keeps only in-frame clones and is missing some. There are 65,000 to 70,000 clones in the sample; roughly 76% occur only once, and roughly 1.5% lies in the top ten. The material sequenced was CD4+ or CD8+ T cells sorted from blood, taken in a trial of the OX40 agonist ivuxolimab. The receptors derive from an adult with an advanced solid tumor such as melanoma, head and neck, liver or kidney cancer.

The genes are TRBV5-1 and TRBJ2-1; 7 bases line up with TRBD2. CDR1 and CDR2 (germline): SGHRS, YFSETQ. The CDR3 extends over 15 amino acids. V lost 2 bases, J lost 4 bases, and 6 bases stayed unmatched. This CDR3 is CASSLAGWGYNEQFF. The CDR3 DNA is TGCGCCAGCAGCTTAGCGGGATGGGGGTACAATGAGCAGTTCTTC.

This clone was seen just once. This chain connects TRBV2 to TRBJ2-5, with TRBD2 matching over 8 bases. J gave up 0 bases and V 3 bases, and 9 bases lay outside the gene matches. CDR3 length: 17 amino acids. Germline V gene lookup returns CDR1 SNHLY and CDR2 FYNNEI. CDR3 region: CASSDGAGGPYQETQYF. In DNA form, the CDR3 reads TGTGCCAGCAGTGATGGGGCGGGAGGACCGTACCAAGAGACCCAGTACTTC.

This clone was detected a few times. The chain recombines TRBV10-3 with TRBJ1-4; D gene uncertain. V lost 5 bases, J lost 6 bases, and 7 bases lay in between. The CDR3 loop spans 12 amino acids. CDR1 ENHRY and CDR2 SYGVKD come from the germline V gene. CDR3 in amino acids: CAISRQDEKLFF. In DNA form, the CDR3 reads TGTGCCATCAGTAGGCAGGATGAAAAACTGTTTTTT.

The rearrangement uses TRBV2 and TRBJ2-5, with 7 bases identical to TRBD2. The end of the DNA is better explained by TRBJ2-7, so the J call may be wrong. Germline lookup yields CDR1 SNHLY and CDR2 FYNNEI. The CDR3 is made up of 11 amino acids. The CDR3 sequence: CASRTSYEQYF. The CDR3 DNA reads as TGTGCCAGCCGGACTAGTTACGAGCAGTACTTC.

This clone was recorded only once. The V and J genes are TRBV7-9 and TRBJ2-7; tentative D call: TRBD2 (6 bases). Trimming removed 1 base at V and 6 bases at J, with 13 bases between. CDR1 is SEHNR and CDR2 is FQNEAQ in the germline V gene (reference sequence). The CDR3 covers 14 residues. CDR3 residues: CASSLGAGRIEQYF. The CDR3 DNA reads as TGTGCCAGCAGCTTAGGTGCAGGGAGGATCGAGCAGTACTTC.

V gene TRBV30 combines with J gene TRBJ2-7; D unclear. The CDR3 sequence is 12 residues long. V was cut by 3 bases and J by 4 bases, with 10 bases left in between. CDR1 is GTSNPN and CDR2 is SVGIG in the germline V gene (reference sequence). In DNA form, the CDR3 reads TGTGCCTGGAGCTTGGAAAAATACGAGCAGTACTTC. It specifies CAWSLEKYEQYF.

This chain uses TRBV5-5 with TRBJ2-7, with TRBD2 matching 7 bases. Trimming removed 4 bases from V and 7 bases from J; junction bases left unmatched: 5. Germline CDR1 reads SGHKS; CDR2 reads YYEKEE (reference sequence). This CDR3 contains 12 residues. CDR3 protein: CASSPFGGEQYF. The CDR3, as DNA: TGTGCCAGCAGCCCCTTCGGGGGGGAGCAGTACTTC.

The chain recombines TRBV6-5 with TRBJ2-3; 8 bases fit TRBD2. This CDR3 has 16 amino acids. Germline V CDR1 and CDR2: MNHEY, SVGAGI. With V trimmed by 0 bases and J by 5 bases, 7 bases remained unmatched. CDR3 in amino acids: CASSYSGLGGQDTQYF. The CDR3 bases are TGTGCCAGCAGTTACTCGGGACTAGGGGGGCAAGATACGCAGTATTTT.

This sequence joins TRBV18 and TRBJ2-2; D remains unclear. Germline loops: CDR1 KGHSH, CDR2 LQKENI. V was cut by 5 bases and J by 2 bases, with 15 bases left in between. The CDR3 is 16 residues long. CDR3 in amino acids: CASSGDLFVNTGELFF. CDR3 bases: TGTGCCAGCTCAGGCGATCTTTTCGTAAACACCGGGGAGCTGTTTTTT.

CDR3 sequence reads: CAISEGLTGAGGNTEAFF. CDR3 DNA sequence: TGTGCCATCAGTGAGGGCTTGACAGGGGCTGGAGGGAACACTGAAGCTTTCTTT. The rearrangement uses TRBV10-3 and TRBJ1-1; 8 bases line up with TRBD1. The CDR3 runs to 18 residues. Germline lookup yields CDR1 ENHRY and CDR2 SYGVKD. V shed 2 bases, J shed 1 base, and the junction held 12 bases outside the gene matches.